This T cell receptor (beta chain) was documented in a study of T cells in Graves' hyperthyroidism and ophthalmopathy (dated by TCRdb to about 2019). General notes on the study: Peripheral blood was collected at initial diagnosis, before any treatment. A discovery cohort of approximately 100 patients, fewer than 50 with Graves' ophthalmopathy and approximately 55 with stable Graves' hyperthyroidism, was used to find distinguishing TCR V-J signatures. Prospective prediction of ophthalmopathy was tested in an independent validation cohort consisting of 18 hyperthyroidism patients and some 16 patients who later progressed to ophthalmopathy. The approximately 100 discovery patients were divided at random into training and test sets in a 7:3 ratio. In addition, the study compared T-cell repertoires in thyroid tissue and in blood from six Graves' hyperthyroidism patients. Once sampling was done, hyperthyroidism patients were given methimazole at a starting dose of 30 mg daily, whereas ophthalmopathy patients were given high-dose intravenous methylprednisolone. The paper reports TCR Vbeta CDR3 sequencing of more than 120 peripheral blood samples: under 45 ophthalmopathy, fewer than 85 hyperthyroidism and around 17 progressor patients. The study at large found these results: Most expanded thyroid clonotypes (frequency above 0.001) were also detected in blood, suggesting blood repertoires may reflect thyroid immune responses. In validation, the model predicted progression to ophthalmopathy with roughly 70% sensitivity and approximately 78% specificity, a median of around 6.6 months before onset. A model built on a 13 V-J signature distinguished ophthalmopathy from stable hyperthyroidism, reaching 87.88% sensitivity and 81.08% specificity in cross-validation and 80%/75% in testing. No statistical method was used to set the sample size in advance, and investigators knew the group allocation.

TCR beta CDR3 regions were amplified from RNA transcripts. For the first round of RT-PCR on the TCR CDR3, the HTBI primer set was used together with the Qiagen OneStep RT-PCR kit. Libraries were constructed in a second round of multiplex PCR, after which size selection and purification were performed. Paired-end sequencing of the libraries was performed with 100 bp reads on an Illumina HiSeq2000. The authors' pipeline ran thus. SOAPnuke was used to process the raw data, throwing out any read that contained adapters or uncalled bases, had a mean Phred below 15, or lacked an exact constant-primer or identifier match. High-quality paired reads were merged with COPE v1.2.5, and unique nucleotide sequences were defined as clonotypes. MiTCR v1.1 was used to align clonotypes to the IMGT TRBV, TRBD and TRBJ reference segments. The analysis was restricted to V-J combinations with a frequency above 0.0001, which together covered 99% to 99.2% of the repertoires. A TCS score was defined as the ratio of F50 (clonal expansion) to E x V (chaos), with BLOSUM62-based TCRdist applied between CDR3 peptides within each V-J. Welch's t-statistics and random forest reduced roughly 540 V-J features to 10 to 15, which were used in a naive Bayes classifier (R e1071). The public reads were run again by TCRdb, first through fastp at Q25 and then through MiXCR, and only productive beta chains were kept. Entries that share a CDR3 protein sequence are merged under the most common genes and DNA. For this entry, the V and J calls and clone size follow TCRdb and not the study's own pipeline. The sample has under 400,000 distinct CDR3 sequences on record, over 10% of them singletons. 9.2% of the sample is taken by the ten largest.

From the germline V gene, CDR1 is SNHLY and CDR2 is FYNNEI. V has 6 bases trimmed and J has 2 bases trimmed; junction bases matching no gene number 5. The CDR3, from cysteine to phenylalanine, totals 14 residues. The entry retains the CDR3 DNA only, 42 bases that are in frame from base 1. This clonotype occurred many times. Its antigen specificity is not known. No base qualities exist here, and no much larger clone lies one base off it. Graves' hyperthyroidism was defined as stable when no progression to ophthalmopathy occurred over 18 months of follow-up. The hyperthyroidism patients were between 18 and 65 years old and newly diagnosed, with a disease duration of less than 2 months. The study excluded patients with uncontrolled infections, other autoimmune diseases, pregnancy or lactation. Diagnoses were based on clinical symptoms, serum thyroxine and TRAb, thyroid ultrasound and orbital computed tomography. PBMCs were isolated from 7.5 to 10 ml of fresh peripheral blood by Ficoll-Paque density gradient centrifugation. Total RNA was extracted with Trizol reagent, and quality was checked on an Agilent 2100 Bioanalyzer.

This TCR was sampled from a woman under 30 with Graves' hyperthyroidism. The rearranged chain carries TRBV2 and TRBJ2-3, with 7 bases in between that match TRBD2. The sequencing sample was made of blood. The nucleotide sequence reads as follows: TGTGCCAGCAGCTTAAGCGGGGCCACAGATACGCAGTATTTT. The encoded protein is CASSLSGATDTQYF.